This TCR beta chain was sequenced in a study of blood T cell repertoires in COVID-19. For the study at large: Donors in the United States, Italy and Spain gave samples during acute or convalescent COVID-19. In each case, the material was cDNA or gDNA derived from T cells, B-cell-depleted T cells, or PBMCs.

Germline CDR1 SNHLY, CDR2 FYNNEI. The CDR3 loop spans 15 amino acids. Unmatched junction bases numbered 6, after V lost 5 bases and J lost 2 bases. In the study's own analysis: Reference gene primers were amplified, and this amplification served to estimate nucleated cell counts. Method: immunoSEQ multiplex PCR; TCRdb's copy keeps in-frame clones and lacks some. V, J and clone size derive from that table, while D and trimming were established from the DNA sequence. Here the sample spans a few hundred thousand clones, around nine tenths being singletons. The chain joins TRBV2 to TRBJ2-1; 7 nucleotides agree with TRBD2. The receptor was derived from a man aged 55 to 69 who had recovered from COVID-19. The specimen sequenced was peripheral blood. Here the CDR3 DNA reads TGTGCCAGCAGTTATCTGGCGGGAGCCTACAATGAGCAGTTCTTC. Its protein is CASSYLAGAYNEQFF. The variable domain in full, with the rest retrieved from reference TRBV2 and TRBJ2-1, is EPEVTQTPSHQVTQMGQEVILRCVPISNHLYFYWYRQILGQKVEFLVSFYNNEISEKSEIFDDQFSVERPDGSNFTLKIRSTKLEDSAMYFCASSYLAGAYNEQFFGPGTRLTVL.